This T cell receptor beta chain was identified during a study of response to subunit inactivated influenza vaccine. Study-level points and caveats: The authors proposed limited new T cell recruitment per seasonal influenza vaccination.

Via MiXCR, TCRdb re-called the RT-PCR reads, giving one row per CDR3 protein. The sample has about half a million distinct CDR3 sequences; under 9% are singletons. The CDR3 totals 17 residues. Germline V lookup: CDR1 SGHAT, CDR2 FQNNGV. The V segment lost 5 bases and the J segment 7 bases; nucleotides outside the gene matches: 13. This clonotype was found a few times. The antigen is undetermined. The clonotype comes from a man aged 50 to 69 who received an inactivated influenza vaccine. The specimen was PBMCs from blood, collected about 24 months after vaccination. The chain uses TRBV11-2 and TRBJ2-1; 11 bases line up with TRBD2. DNA for the CDR3: TGTGCCAGCAGCCCGCGGTCCGGCCTAGCGGGAGGTAATGAGCAGTTCTTC. Translating it yields CASSPRSGLAGGNEQFF.